These 26 T cell receptor beta chains were all obtained from the same sample, sequenced in a study of T-cell memory formation after mild COVID-19. TCRdb called the 5' RACE reads again in MiXCR, with one record for every CDR3 protein. The sample holds about 200,000 distinct CDR3 sequences, around 16% seen once. The specimen sequenced was PBMCs or a T cell subset sorted from them (not recorded which). Source of these receptors: an adult woman who had mild COVID-19 (a few samples of this study predate the infection). Cell type and time point are not known.

This sequence joins TRBV18 and TRBJ1-6; D not certain. CDR1 and CDR2 from the germline V gene are KGHSH and LQKENI. The CDR3 extends over 13 amino acids. Trimming pared 6 bases from V and 7 bases from J, leaving 10 bases between. CDR3 region: CASSTTGNSPLHF. In nucleotides, the CDR3 is TGTGCCAGCTCGACCACGGGAAATTCACCCCTCCACTTT.

Many counts were recorded for this clonotype. The junction differs from germline at one of its ends, possibly a read error. This sequence joins TRBV11-2 and TRBJ2-1; a weak D match, TRBD2 (6 bases). Germline CDR1 SGHAT, CDR2 FQNNGV. The CDR3 consists of 13 residues. This chain's CDR3 is CASSSPTSLQTSF. CDR3 DNA sequence: TGTGCCAGCAGCTCACCTACTAGCCTCCAGACCTCCTTC.

This chain uses TRBV30 with TRBJ2-7; tentatively, D is TRBD1 (6 bases). V was cut by 0 bases and J by 5 bases, with 8 bases left in between. This CDR3 spans 12 amino acids. The V gene's germline CDR1 is GTSNPN and CDR2 SVGIG (reference sequence). Here the CDR3 DNA reads TGTGCCTGGAGTGTACAGGGCAACGAGCAGTACTTC. Translated: CAWSVQGNEQYF.

The CDR3 spells CSARGAGGPSSTDTQYF. The CDR3 bases are TGCAGTGCTAGGGGAGCGGGGGGCCCTTCTAGCACAGATACGCAGTATTTT. V gene TRBV20-1 combines with J gene TRBJ2-3; TRBD2 aligns across 9 bases. J was trimmed by 0 bases and V by 3 bases; bases with no gene match: 10. Germline assignment: CDR1 DFQATT and CDR2 SNEGSKA (reference sequence). This CDR3 has 17 amino acids.

This sequence joins TRBV9 and TRBJ2-6; D unresolved. The CDR3 runs to 15 residues. V was cut by 2 bases and J by 0 bases, with 6 bases left in between. CDR1 is SGDLS, CDR2 YYNGEE, per germline. Here the CDR3 reads CASSVRSSGANVLTF. The DNA of the CDR3 is TGTGCCAGCAGCGTCCGGAGCTCTGGGGCCAACGTCCTGACTTTC.

This clonotype occurred many times. The chain recombines TRBV29-1 with TRBJ2-5; no definite D call. The CDR3 runs 11 residues. Looked up from germline, CDR1 is SQVTM and CDR2 is ANQGSEA. V lost 7 bases, J lost 3 bases, and 9 bases lay in between. The CDR3 loop is CSAASEETQYF. The CDR3 bases are TGCAGCGCTGCGTCGGAAGAGACCCAGTACTTC. Filled out from reference TRBV29-1 and TRBJ2-5, the complete variable domain reads SAVISQKPSRDICQRGTSLTIQCQVDSQVTMMFWYRQQPGQSLTLIATANQGSEATYESGFVIDKFPISRPNLTFSTLTVSNMSPEDSSIYLCSAASEETQYFGPGTRLLVL.

The table lists this clonotype with a few counts. The rearrangement links TRBV12-3 or TRBV12-4 to TRBJ2-1, with D unresolved. The CDR3 runs to 12 residues. V gave up 5 bases and J gave up 6 bases, with 8 bases separating them. This chain's CDR3 is CASSLGFNEQFF. The CDR3 DNA follows: TGTGCCAGCAGTCTGGGTTTCAATGAGCAGTTCTTC.

The chain carries TRBV7-8 and TRBJ2-1; 7 nucleotides line up with TRBD1. Germline V gene data show CDR1 as SGHVS and CDR2 as FQNEAQ. The V gene end was trimmed by 6 bases and the J gene end by 4 bases; junction bases not matched to a gene: 9. The CDR3 loop spans 15 amino acids. The DNA for the CDR3 is TGTGCCAGCAGTTTCACCGGGACAGCATACAATGAGCAGTTCTTC. Translating gives CASSFTGTAYNEQFF.

This clonotype has only a few counts. The chain recombines TRBV7-2 with TRBJ2-1; D perhaps matches TRBD2 (5 bases). Germline CDR1 SGHTA, CDR2 FQGNSA. The V gene lost 3 bases and the J gene lost 6 bases, with 9 bases spanning the gap. The CDR3 length is 13 residues. This chain's CDR3 is CASSLERLNEQFF. Here the CDR3 DNA reads TGTGCCAGCAGCTTGGAGCGGCTCAATGAGCAGTTCTTC.

This clonotype was counted only a few times. V usage is TRBV13 and J usage is TRBJ2-3; TRBD2 agrees at 9 bases. The germline V gene encodes CDR1 PRHDT and CDR2 FYEKMQ (reference sequence). The junction had 9 bases not matched to a gene; V was cut back by 5 bases and J by 3 bases. This CDR3 contains 16 residues. The CDR3 DNA is TGTGCCAGCAGCCCTCGCGGGGGGGCAAAGACAGATACGCAGTATTTT. This translates into CASSPRGGAKTDTQYF.

The chain couples TRBV5-1 to TRBJ1-5, with D unclear. CDR3 length: 16 residues. V lost 2 bases to trimming and J lost 0 bases, with 12 bases between them. The germline V gene encodes CDR1 SGHRS and CDR2 YFSETQ. The CDR3 DNA reads TGCGCCAGCAGCTTAGGATACCGGAATAGCAATCAGCCCCAGCATTTT. Its translation is CASSLGYRNSNQPQHF. The entire variable domain, with the rest obtained from reference TRBV5-1 and TRBJ1-5, is as follows: KAGVTQTPRYLIKTRGQQVTLSCSPISGHRSVSWYQQTPGQGLQFLFEYFSETQRNKGNFPGRFSGRQFSNSRSEMNVSTLELGDSALYLCASSLGYRNSNQPQHFGDGTRLSIL.

This clonotype appeared many times. V usage is TRBV5-1 and J usage is TRBJ1-1; tentative D call: TRBD1 (5 bases). Trimming left V 1 base short and J 4 bases short, with 11 bases between. The germline V gene has CDR1 SGHRS and CDR2 YFSETQ. The CDR3 is 14 residues long. DNA for the CDR3: TGCGCCAGCAGCTTGTGGGGCTTGGGCACTGAAGCTTTCTTT. Translation gives CASSLWGLGTEAFF.

V and J are TRBV6-4 and TRBJ2-1; 11 bases align to TRBD2. Trimming at V came to 4 bases and at J to 4 bases, leaving 9 bases not matched to a gene. Germline V gene sequence: CDR1 MRHNA, CDR2 SNTAGT. This CDR3 is 17 amino acids long. The CDR3 DNA sequence: TGTGCCAGCAGTGCCGCGCCGGGACTAGCGGCATACAATGAGCAGTTCTTC. It encodes CASSAAPGLAAYNEQFF.

Only a few counts were recorded for this clonotype. This chain links TRBV12-3 or TRBV12-4 with TRBJ1-2; no firm D call. This CDR3 is 18 amino acids long. V lost 2 bases to trimming and J lost 4 bases, with 23 bases between them. Here the CDR3 reads CASSLRAAVPGNSYGYTF. Here the CDR3 DNA reads TGTGCCAGCAGTTTACGAGCTGCCGTCCCGGGGAACTCCTATGGCTACACCTTC.

This clonotype was observed a few times. The V gene is TRBV19, the J gene TRBJ1-6; tentative D call: TRBD1 (5 bases). Per the germline V gene, CDR1 is LNHDA and CDR2 is SQIVND (reference sequence). The CDR3 loop spans 13 amino acids. V was cut by 6 bases and J by 7 bases, with 10 bases left in between. CDR3 sequence (DNA): TGTGCCAGTAGGACAGTCGACAATTCACCCCTCCACTTT. Protein: CASRTVDNSPLHF.

This clonotype was seen many times. The chain couples TRBV5-1 to TRBJ1-1, with D unclear. The CDR3 contains 14 residues. Germline-derived CDR1 and CDR2 are SGHRS and YFSETQ. The ends were cut back, 1 base at V and 0 bases at J, with 7 bases in the middle. The CDR3 DNA follows: TGCGCCAGCAGCTTGCCGGGGTTGAACACTGAAGCTTTCTTT. Protein product: CASSLPGLNTEAFF.

The count of this clonotype is one. The chain recombines TRBV4-1 with TRBJ1-2; the match to TRBD1 covers 8 bases. Germline V CDR1 and CDR2: MGHRA, YSYEKL. The CDR3 spans 17 residues. V gave up 1 base and J gave up 4 bases; unmatched junction bases: 11. The CDR3: CASSQGGRGRRGYGYTF. The DNA of the CDR3 is TGCGCCAGCAGCCAAGGCGGCAGGGGGCGCCGGGGCTATGGCTACACCTTC.

The V gene is TRBV11-2, the J gene TRBJ1-6; D is uncertain. The CDR3 runs to 9 residues. V was cut by 5 bases and J by 11 bases, with 1 base left in between. Germline values: CDR1 SGHAT, CDR2 FQNNGV. CDR3 nucleotides: TGTGCCAGCAGCGCACCCCTCCACTTT. Its translation is CASSAPLHF.

The chain carries TRBV5-1 and TRBJ2-7, with 7 bases fitting TRBD2. This CDR3 region has 17 residues. Germline values: CDR1 SGHRS, CDR2 YFSETQ. With V trimmed by 1 base and J by 4 bases, 14 bases remained unmatched. CDR3 coding DNA: TGCGCCAGCAGCTTGATTGGTGGACTAGGTTTGATGTACGAGCAGTACTTC. This encodes CASSLIGGLGLMYEQYF.

The rearrangement links TRBV30 to TRBJ1-3; D unclear. The length of the CDR3 is 11 residues. In germline, CDR1 is GTSNPN, CDR2 SVGIG (reference sequence). V gave up 0 bases and J gave up 3 bases, with 0 bases separating them. The CDR3 sequence is CAWSVGNTIYF. In nucleotides, the CDR3 is TGTGCCTGGAGTGTTGGAAACACCATATATTTT. The full variable domain, in which reference TRBV30 and TRBJ1-3 provide the parts outside the CDR3, is SQTIHQWPATLVQPVGSPLSLECTVEGTSNPNLYWYRQAAGRGLQLLFYSVGIGQISSEVPQNLSASRPQDRQFILSSKKLLLSDSGFYLCAWSVGNTIYFGEGSWLTVV.

There are a few counts of this clonotype. The chain recombines TRBV5-1 with TRBJ1-5; D is unresolved. Trimming left V 6 bases short and J 5 bases short, with 3 bases between. Germline lookup yields CDR1 SGHRS and CDR2 YFSETQ. This CDR3 region has 10 residues. The CDR3 loop reads CASNHQPQHF. DNA for the CDR3: TGCGCCAGCAACCATCAGCCCCAGCATTTT.

The V and J genes are TRBV29-1 and TRBJ1-4; D ambiguous. This CDR3 spans 11 amino acids. Germline V gene sequence: CDR1 SQVTM, CDR2 ANQGSEA. Trimming shortened V by 0 bases and J by 4 bases, and 0 bases separated the two germline ends. CDR3 in amino acids: CSVEDNEKLFF. The CDR3 DNA is TGCAGCGTTGAAGATAATGAAAAACTGTTTTTT.

The chain couples TRBV20-1 to TRBJ2-7; 12 bases map to TRBD1. This CDR3 has 14 amino acids. J lost 4 bases, V lost 5 bases, and 6 bases had no gene match. Looked up from germline, CDR1 is DFQATT and CDR2 is SNEGSKA (reference sequence). CDR3 loop: CSALPGQGAYEQYF. CDR3 bases: TGCAGTGCTTTACCGGGACAGGGGGCATACGAGCAGTACTTC.

The J gene is TRBJ1-3, the V gene TRBV7-9; unclear D gene. CDR3 size: 12 residues. V lost 5 bases and J lost 3, with 5 bases in between. Germline-derived CDR1 and CDR2 are SEHNR and FQNEAQ (reference sequence). This CDR3 reads CASSRSGNTIYF. The DNA of the CDR3 is TGTGCCAGCAGCCGAAGTGGAAACACCATATATTTT. Looking up the rest from reference TRBV7-9 and TRBJ1-3 gives the full variable domain: DTGVSQNPRHKITKRGQNVTFRCDPISEHNRLYWYRQTLGQGPEFLTYFQNEAQLEKSRLLSDRFSAERPKGSFSTLEIQRTEQGDSAMYLCASSRSGNTIYFGEGSWLTVV.

V usage is TRBV19 and J usage is TRBJ2-7; D is unclear. V was shortened by 4 bases and J by 2 bases, with 9 bases between the two germline ends. Germline V gives CDR1 LNHDA, CDR2 SQIVND (reference sequence). The CDR3 totals 13 residues. As DNA, the CDR3 is TGTGCCAGTAGTACCGCACCTACCTACGAGCAGTACTTC. It specifies CASSTAPTYEQYF.

The rearrangement joins TRBV7-2 to TRBJ2-7, with D maybe TRBD2 (5 bases). Trimming pared 5 bases from V and 4 bases from J, leaving 9 bases between. CDR1 SGHTA and CDR2 FQGNSA come from the germline V gene. The CDR3 contains 12 residues. CDR3 coding DNA: TGTGCCAGCAGCACTCGGGGTTACGAGCAGTACTTC. Translated: CASSTRGYEQYF. Full variable domain (remainder filled in from reference TRBV7-2 and TRBJ2-7): GAGVSQSPSNKVTEKGKDVELRCDPISGHTALYWYRQSLGQGLEFLIYFQGNSAPDKSGLPSDRFSAERTGGSVSTLTIQRTQQEDSAVYLCASSTRGYEQYFGPGTRLTVT.